This TCR beta chain was retrieved from a study of CD8+CD57+ T cells in acquired aplastic anemia. Study-level background: Sorted CD4+ and CD8+ cells yielded 3.2 ug of DNA on average.

Researchers used genomic DNA as the template to profile TCR beta VDJ and CDR3. Via MiXCR, TCRdb re-called the reads, giving one row per CDR3 protein. The table records around 430,000 distinct CDR3 sequences, over 25% of them present only once. All sequencing subjects had displayed CD8+CD57+ cell expansion on flow cytometry. Regarding this clonotype: A single base separates this from a much larger clone, so it may be a read error.

The clonotype originates from a human donor with aplastic anemia. Sample: sorted CD4+, CD8+, or CD8+CD57+ T cells (not recorded which) from PBMCs.

The CDR3 region is CSARILTYGYTF. The CDR3 DNA sequence: TGCAGTGCTAGAATACTTACCTATGGCTACACCTTC. The chain is built from TRBV20-1 and TRBJ1-2, with D hard to call. Trimming stripped 2 bases from V and 4 bases from J, with 8 bases between. This CDR3 region has 12 residues. Per the germline V gene, CDR1 is DFQATT and CDR2 is SNEGSKA (reference sequence).